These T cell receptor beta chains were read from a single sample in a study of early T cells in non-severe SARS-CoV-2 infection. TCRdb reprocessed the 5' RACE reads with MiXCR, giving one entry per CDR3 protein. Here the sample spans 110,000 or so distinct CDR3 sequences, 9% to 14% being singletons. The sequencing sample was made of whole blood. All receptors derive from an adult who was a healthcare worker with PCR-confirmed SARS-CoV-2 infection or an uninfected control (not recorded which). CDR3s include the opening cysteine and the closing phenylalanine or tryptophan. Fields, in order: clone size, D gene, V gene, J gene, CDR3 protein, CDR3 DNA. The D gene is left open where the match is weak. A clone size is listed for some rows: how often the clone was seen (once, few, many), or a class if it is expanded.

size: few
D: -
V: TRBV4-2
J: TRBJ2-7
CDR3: CASSQGNRPDSYEQYF
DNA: TGTGCCAGCAGCCAAGGAAACCGGCCGGACTCCTACGAGCAGTACTTC

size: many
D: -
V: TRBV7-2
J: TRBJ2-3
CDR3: CASSQYTDTQYF
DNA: TGTGCCAGCAGCCAATACACAGATACGCAGTATTTT

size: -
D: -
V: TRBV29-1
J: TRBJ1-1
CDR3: CSVDGGSRQYTEAFF
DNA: TGCAGCGTTGATGGGGGGAGTCGTCAGTACACTGAAGCTTTCTTT

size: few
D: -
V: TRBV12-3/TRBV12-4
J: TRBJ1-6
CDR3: CASSQGRSPLHF
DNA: TGTGCCAGCAGTCAGGGCCGTTCACCCCTCCACTTT

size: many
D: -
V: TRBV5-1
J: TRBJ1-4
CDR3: CASSLVAGGTTNEKLFF
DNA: TGCGCCAGCAGCTTGGTCGCAGGAGGAACAACTAATGAAAAACTGTTTTTT

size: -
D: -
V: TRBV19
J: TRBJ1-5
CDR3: CASSIWVRGNQPQHF
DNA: TGTGCCAGTAGTATCTGGGTCCGGGGCAATCAGCCCCAGCATTTT

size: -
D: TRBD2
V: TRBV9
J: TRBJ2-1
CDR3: CASSVDPGLAANEQFF
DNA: TGTGCCAGCAGCGTAGACCCGGGACTAGCGGCCAATGAGCAGTTCTTC

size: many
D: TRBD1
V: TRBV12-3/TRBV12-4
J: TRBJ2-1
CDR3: CASSLAHGAGGSEQFF
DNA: TGTGCCAGCAGTTTAGCGCATGGGGCAGGGGGCAGTGAGCAGTTCTTC

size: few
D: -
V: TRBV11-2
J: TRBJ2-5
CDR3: CASSPGLRETQYF
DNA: TGTGCCAGCAGCCCGGGGCTACGAGAGACCCAGTACTTC

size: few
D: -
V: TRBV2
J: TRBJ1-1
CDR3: CASNPGQGGARLNTEAFF
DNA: TGTGCCAGCAACCCCGGTCAAGGGGGGGCCAGGCTGAACACTGAAGCTTTCTTT

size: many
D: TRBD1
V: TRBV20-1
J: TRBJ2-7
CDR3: CSAPKNRDSLIYEQYF
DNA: TGCAGTGCTCCTAAAAACCGGGACAGCTTAATCTACGAGCAGTACTTC

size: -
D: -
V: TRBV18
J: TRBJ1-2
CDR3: CASSPAGSYGYTF
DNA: TGTGCCAGCTCCCCGGCGGGGTCGTATGGCTACACCTTC

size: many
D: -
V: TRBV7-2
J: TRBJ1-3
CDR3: CASSLWAQRDSSENTIYF
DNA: TGTGCCAGCAGCTTATGGGCTCAACGGGATTCCTCTGAAAACACCATATATTTT

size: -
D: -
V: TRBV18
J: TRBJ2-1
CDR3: CASSPLRGNEQFF
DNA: TGTGCCAGCTCACCACTGAGGGGGAATGAGCAGTTCTTC

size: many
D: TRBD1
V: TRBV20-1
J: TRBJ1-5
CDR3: CSAAQGVVQPQHF
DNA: TGCAGTGCTGCACAGGGGGTAGTTCAGCCCCAGCATTTT

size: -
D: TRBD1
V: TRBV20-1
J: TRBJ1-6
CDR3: CSATSQGATGNSPLHF
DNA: TGCAGTGCTACTTCACAGGGGGCGACGGGAAATTCACCCCTCCACTTT

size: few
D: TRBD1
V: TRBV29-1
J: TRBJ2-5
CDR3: CSSRAGGWGETQYF
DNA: TGCAGCTCAAGAGCAGGGGGCTGGGGAGAGACCCAGTACTTC

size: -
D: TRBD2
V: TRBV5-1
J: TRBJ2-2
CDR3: CASSLVRGSISGELFF
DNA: TGCGCCAGCAGCTTGGTTCGCGGGAGTATATCCGGGGAGCTGTTTTTT

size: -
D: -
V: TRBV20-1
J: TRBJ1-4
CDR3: CSARDGRGNYEKLFF
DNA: TGCAGTGCTAGAGATGGGCGGGGCAATTATGAAAAACTGTTTTTT

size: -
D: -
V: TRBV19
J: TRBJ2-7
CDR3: CASSFASGSSSYEQYF
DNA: TGTGCCAGTAGTTTCGCCTCAGGGTCCTCCTCCTACGAGCAGTACTTC

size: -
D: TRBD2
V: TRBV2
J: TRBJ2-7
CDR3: CAIGGKGTSNHEQYF
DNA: TGTGCCATCGGAGGGAAAGGGACTAGCAACCACGAGCAGTACTTC

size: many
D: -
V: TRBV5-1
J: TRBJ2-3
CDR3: CASSLWLTTDTQYF
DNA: TGCGCCAGCAGCTTGTGGCTTACCACAGATACGCAGTATTTT

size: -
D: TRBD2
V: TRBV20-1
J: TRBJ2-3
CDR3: CSAATSGRVVTDTQYF
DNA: TGCAGTGCTGCGACTAGCGGGAGGGTTGTTACAGATACGCAGTATTTT